This T cell receptor (beta chain) came from a study of blood T cell repertoires in COVID-19 (dated by TCRdb to between 2020 and 2021). With regard to the full study: Collaborator samples came from the United States, Italy and Spain and covered acute and convalescent phases of COVID-19. The material from the prospective study consisted of cDNA or gDNA derived from T cells, B-cell-depleted T cells, or PBMCs. Subjects who had been exposed to COVID-19, were actively infected with it, or had recovered from it provided the deeply sampled blood TCRbeta repertoires that made up the dataset. The repertoires were made available in a free public database intended to serve as a resource for research on the immune response to SARS-CoV-2. The samples were drawn from the first 160 participants of the ongoing ImmuneRACE study and from over a thousand subjects provided by 6 global collaborators. Nearly every sample came with metadata listing a de-identified subject ID, COVID-19 status, age in years and sex. Where HLA class I and class II types were available, the types were taken from metadata supplied by the sample provider, not from assay-based typing. Results and caveats for the whole study, not just this receptor: How much clinical and demographic metadata was included differed by source and by participant, and the metadata was provided uncurated.

In Seattle, one collaborating source enrolled patients while the infection was active and tracked those patients longitudinally over the course of disease. Whole blood was collected in K2EDTA tubes by collaborating institutions according to the institutions' own protocols. For TCRbeta analysis, collaborators shipped samples in one of three forms: frozen whole blood, isolated PBMCs, or DNA extracted from either of those sample types. The immunoSEQ Assay, a bias-controlled multiplex PCR, was used to amplify TCRbeta CDR3 regions from genomic DNA. As for how the authors treated the data: Within the assay, amplification of reference gene primers was used to estimate how many nucleated cells each sample contained. To quantify the absolute abundance of each unique TCRbeta CDR3 rearrangement, sequence reads were collapsed and filtered. For each sample, productive Simpson clonality was calculated as the square root of Simpson's diversity index over productive rearrangements. The immuneACCESS repertoire file appears here via TCRdb, limited to in-frame rearrangements. These files lack a portion of the clones; in checked studies, under half of the deficit traces to unresolved V genes, and the cause of the others is not known. V and J calls and clone size are as listed in that table; D and trimming were resolved from the DNA. A total of around 430,000 clones appear in this sample, roughly 88% of them only once. The ten biggest clones cover roughly 13% of the sample.

Including cysteine and phenylalanine, the CDR3 has 14 amino acids. Of all the DNA, just the CDR3 is kept, 42 bases in frame from base 1. For CDR1 and CDR2, the germline V gene (reference sequence) lists LNHDA and SQIVND. Deletion took 4 bases off V and 6 bases off J, with a span of 15 bases between the germline ends. With regard to this clone: Its target antigen remains unknown. No base qualities exist here, and no much larger clone lies one base off it.

This TCR derives from a woman in her fifties or sixties with COVID-19, enrolled during active disease. Sequenced material: peripheral blood. The chain links TRBV19 with TRBJ1-2; the D gene remains uncertain. The CDR3 reads as follows: CASSNLLWTDGYTF. DNA sequence: TGTGCCAGTAGTAACCTCTTATGGACTGATGGCTACACCTTC.